These 27 T cell receptor beta chains came from one sample sequenced in a study of blood T cell repertoires in COVID-19. The assay was immunoSEQ multiplex PCR, and TCRdb's table has in-frame clones only and misses some. This repertoire shows 250,000 or so clones, around 86% found once; its top ten account for around an eighth. Sequenced sample: peripheral blood. The receptors were sampled from a man older than 75 with acute or convalescent COVID-19.

This clone was detected once. The chain recombines TRBV9 with TRBJ2-5; TRBD2 might be the D (5 bases). Germline V gene sequence: CDR1 SGDLS, CDR2 YYNGEE. Trimming shortened V by 0 bases and J by 5 bases, and 11 bases separated the two germline ends. There are 14 residues in the CDR3. CDR3 nucleotides: TGTGCCAGCAGCGTAGCTGAGGGCCCGGAGACCCAGTACTTC. It yields the protein CASSVAEGPETQYF. Complete variable domain (other parts from reference TRBV9 and TRBJ2-5): DSGVTQTPKHLITATGQRVTLRCSPRSGDLSVYWYQQSLDQGLQFLIQYYNGEERAKGNILERFSAQQFPDLHSELNLSSLELGDSALYFCASSVAEGPETQYFGPGTRLLVL.

The rearrangement uses TRBV7-2 and TRBJ2-5; 8 bases are shared with TRBD2. The CDR3 contains 16 residues. CDR1 and CDR2 from the germline V gene are SGHTA and FQGNSA. V lost 6 bases and J lost 4; bases outside the gene matches: 13. CDR3 region: CASSPFLRGGAETQYF. The CDR3 nucleotides read TGTGCCAGCAGTCCCTTCCTTCGGGGGGGTGCAGAGACCCAGTACTTC.

The chain carries TRBV28 and TRBJ2-1, with a possible D match to TRBD2 (6 bases). Germline V gene sequence: CDR1 MDHEN, CDR2 SYDVKM. The CDR3 has 17 amino acids. Deletions cut 5 bases from V and 2 bases from J, with 19 bases between. For the CDR3, the DNA is TGTGCCAGCAGTAAACCCCCGGAGCGGGTGGCCTACAATGAGCAGTTCTTC. The encoded protein is CASSKPPERVAYNEQFF.

This clone has just one count. The chain combines TRBV2 with TRBJ2-3; TRBD2 aligns across 8 bases. This CDR3 is built from 16 residues. The J segment lost 0 bases and the V segment lost 2 bases, leaving 4 bases of the junction unmatched. Germline CDR1 reads SNHLY; CDR2 reads FYNNEI. The CDR3 nucleotides are TGTGCCAGCAGTGAACTTAGCGGGGCTAGCACAGATACGCAGTATTTT. It yields the protein CASSELSGASTDTQYF.

The chain recombines TRBV9 with TRBJ1-2, with D perhaps matching TRBD1 (5 bases). V was pared by 0 bases and J by 8 bases, with 8 bases between. In germline, CDR1 is SGDLS, CDR2 YYNGEE. This CDR3 has 12 residues. CDR3 in amino acids: CASSVGGRGYTF. In nucleotides, the CDR3 is TGTGCCAGCAGCGTAGGGGGGAGGGGCTACACCTTC.

The genes are TRBV14 and TRBJ2-2, with 7 bases identical to TRBD2. From germline, CDR1 is SGHDN and CDR2 FVKESK. With 3 bases clipped from V and 3 bases from J, the junction kept 16 bases outside the gene matches. The CDR3 has 19 residues. CDR3 coding DNA: TGTGCCAGCAGCCATGTGAAAGCGGGGACGGGTTGGGACACCGGGGAGCTGTTTTTT. Translating gives CASSHVKAGTGWDTGELFF. Looking up the rest from reference TRBV14 and TRBJ2-2 gives the full variable domain: EAGVTQFPSHSVIEKGQTVTLRCDPISGHDNLYWYRRVMGKEIKFLLHFVKESKQDESGMPNNRFLAERTGGTYSTLKVQPAELEDSGVYFCASSHVKAGTGWDTGELFFGEGSRLTVL.

The chain couples TRBV7-8 to TRBJ1-5, with TRBD1 matching 8 bases. V gave up 5 bases and J gave up 7 bases; unmatched junction bases: 1. The CDR3 sequence is 12 residues long. Germline lookup yields CDR1 SGHVS and CDR2 FQNEAQ. CDR3 loop: CASSPGGQPQHF. Here the CDR3 DNA reads TGTGCCAGCAGCCCAGGGGGCCAGCCCCAGCATTTT. The full variable domain, rest sourced from reference TRBV7-8 and TRBJ1-5, is GAGVSQSPRYKVAKRGQDVALRCDPISGHVSLFWYQQALGQGPEFLTYFQNEAQLDKSGLPSDRFFAERPEGSVSTLKIQRTQQEDSAVYLCASSPGGQPQHFGDGTRLSIL.

CDR3 coding DNA: TGTGCCAGCGGGGCAGGCGAAGCTTTCTTT. It yields the protein CASGAGEAFF. The chain has TRBV6-6 and TRBJ1-1; tentative D call: TRBD1 (5 bases). V was clipped by 8 bases and J by 8 bases, with 9 bases between them. The CDR3 length is 10 residues. The germline V gene has CDR1 MNHNY and CDR2 SVGAGI (reference sequence).

CDR3 DNA sequence: TGTGCCAGCAGCGACAGTGCAGATACGCAGTATTTT. Its protein product is CASSDSADTQYF. V is TRBV28 and J is TRBJ2-3, with D possibly TRBD1 on 5 matching bases. Trimming removed 6 bases at V and 4 bases at J, with 8 bases between. CDR1 and CDR2 (germline): MDHEN, SYDVKM. This CDR3 is 12 amino acids long.

This chain connects TRBV7-6 to TRBJ2-7; no firm D call. The V end was cut by 5 bases, the J end by 0 bases, with 11 bases between. The CDR3 loop spans 14 amino acids. The V gene's germline CDR1 is SGHVS and CDR2 FNYEAQ. In nucleotides, the CDR3 is TGTGCCAGCAGCCTCACAGTAAGCTCCTACGAGCAGTACTTC. It translates to CASSLTVSSYEQYF.

The chain combines TRBV18 with TRBJ2-7; 9 positions agree with TRBD2. V lost 3 bases to trimming and J lost 7 bases; unmatched junction nucleotides: 10. CDR1 KGHSH and CDR2 LQKENI come from the germline V gene. The length of the CDR3 is 15 residues. The CDR3 here is CASSPISREGWEQYF. CDR3 DNA sequence: TGTGCCAGCTCACCGATATCGCGGGAGGGCTGGGAGCAGTACTTC.

The chain joins TRBV27 to TRBJ1-2; 9 nucleotides line up with TRBD1. The CDR3 has 13 residues. V lost 5 bases, J lost 5 bases, and 3 bases stayed unmatched. Germline V gives CDR1 MNHEY, CDR2 SMNVEV (reference sequence). CDR3 protein: CASSPGTGYGYTF. The CDR3 DNA reads as TGTGCCAGCAGTCCCGGGACAGGGTATGGCTACACCTTC.

The chain couples TRBV29-1 to TRBJ1-1; 11 bases match TRBD1. The J segment lost 6 bases and the V segment lost 4 bases, leaving 4 bases of the junction unmatched. From germline, CDR1 is SQVTM and CDR2 ANQGSEA. This CDR3 contains 13 residues. The CDR3 loop reads CSVARDRGAEAFF. In DNA form, the CDR3 reads TGCAGCGTTGCCCGGGACAGGGGGGCTGAAGCTTTCTTT. The full variable domain, in which reference TRBV29-1 and TRBJ1-1 provide the parts outside the CDR3, is SAVISQKPSRDICQRGTSLTIQCQVDSQVTMMFWYRQQPGQSLTLIATANQGSEATYESGFVIDKFPISRPNLTFSTLTVSNMSPEDSSIYLCSVARDRGAEAFFGQGTRLTVV.

V is TRBV4-2 and J is TRBJ2-4; perhaps TRBD2 as D (6 bases). The CDR3 totals 16 residues. The germline V and J ends were trimmed by 1 base and 1 base, with 11 bases remaining between them. Germline CDR1 reads LGHNA; CDR2 reads YNFKEQ. The CDR3 here is CASSQASGLAKNIQYF. The CDR3 nucleotides read TGTGCCAGCAGCCAAGCGTCGGGACTCGCCAAAAACATTCAGTACTTC.

This clone was picked up one time. V gene TRBV19 combines with J gene TRBJ1-2; D perhaps matches TRBD1 (6 bases). The germline V gene has CDR1 LNHDA and CDR2 SQIVND (reference sequence). Trimming pared 5 bases from V and 4 bases from J, leaving 20 bases between. The CDR3 length is 16 residues. The CDR3 reads CASSPTDSSLIYGYTF. In DNA, the CDR3 is TGTGCCAGTAGTCCAACGGACAGCAGCCTGATCTATGGCTACACCTTC.

The CDR3 protein is CASSEKRDSSSYNEQFF. The CDR3 nucleotides are TGTGCCAGCAGCGAAAAACGGGACTCAAGCTCCTACAATGAGCAGTTCTTC. This chain uses TRBV11-3 with TRBJ2-1; TRBD2 is a possible D gene (6 bases). This CDR3 comprises 17 residues. Germline CDR1 SGHNT, CDR2 YENEEA. Deletions cut 5 bases from V and 0 bases from J, with 17 bases between.

The V gene is TRBV7-9, the J gene TRBJ2-7; D is ambiguous. The CDR3 has 14 residues. V gave up 3 bases and J gave up 1 base, with 10 bases separating them. The germline V gene has CDR1 SEHNR and CDR2 FQNEAQ (reference sequence). CDR3 DNA sequence: TGTGCCAGCAGCTTCGGGTTTTCATCCTACGAGCAGTACTTC. It codes for CASSFGFSSYEQYF.

In its sample, this clone was seen once. The CDR3 loop reads CSARRGARDEQYF. In DNA, the CDR3 is TGCAGCGCTCGGCGGGGGGCGCGGGACGAGCAGTACTTC. V usage is TRBV29-1 and J usage is TRBJ2-7, with 8 bases matching TRBD2. Looked up from germline, CDR1 is SQVTM and CDR2 is ANQGSEA. The J segment lost 5 bases and the V segment lost 7 bases, leaving 10 bases of the junction unmatched. The CDR3 has 13 amino acids.

The genes are TRBV27 and TRBJ2-1; 9 nucleotides line up with TRBD2. This CDR3 has 16 amino acids. The junction had 7 bases not matched to a gene; V was cut back by 5 bases and J by 2 bases. Germline lookup yields CDR1 MNHEY and CDR2 SMNVEV (reference sequence). CDR3 loop: CASSPLVAGAYNEQFF. Written as DNA, the CDR3 is TGTGCCAGCAGTCCCCTGGTAGCGGGAGCCTACAATGAGCAGTTCTTC.

This rearrangement joins TRBV6-5 to TRBJ1-1; 7 nucleotides match TRBD1. This CDR3 region has 14 residues. Trimming took 7 bases from V and 6 from J; bases not matched to a gene: 11. Germline values: CDR1 MNHEY, CDR2 SVGAGI. The chain's CDR3 is CASNDRAGGPEAFF. Here the CDR3 DNA reads TGTGCCAGCAACGACAGGGCTGGTGGCCCTGAAGCTTTCTTT.

The chain joins TRBV5-5 to TRBJ1-2; 7 bases match TRBD1. Trimming removed 0 bases from V and 4 bases from J; junction bases left unmatched: 9. The CDR3 runs to 16 residues. The germline V gene has CDR1 SGHKS and CDR2 YYEKEE (reference sequence). CDR3 in DNA: TGTGCCAGCAGCTTGGATGCCGGGACAGTCCTCTATGGCTACACCTTC. This encodes CASSLDAGTVLYGYTF.

This clone is a singleton in its sample. J is TRBJ2-1 and V is TRBV6-5; 14 bases align to TRBD2. The CDR3 sequence is 15 residues long. The V segment lost 6 bases and the J segment 9 bases; nucleotides outside the gene matches: 7. Per germline, CDR1 MNHEY and CDR2 SVGAGI. DNA for the CDR3: TGTGCCAGCAGCCAGGGACTAGCGGGAGCGGGTGAGCAGTTCTTC. Translation gives CASSQGLAGAGEQFF.

The chain links TRBV28 to TRBJ2-2; 9 bases map to TRBD1. Per germline, CDR1 MDHEN and CDR2 SYDVKM. The trim removed 1 base at V and 4 bases at J, leaving 4 bases unmatched. The CDR3 contains 16 residues. This CDR3 is CASSLYADRGTGELFF. CDR3 bases: TGTGCCAGCAGTTTATATGCGGACAGGGGCACCGGGGAGCTGTTTTTT.

J is TRBJ1-5 and V is TRBV7-2, with unresolved D. The CDR3 contains 14 residues. Germline CDR1 reads SGHTA; CDR2 reads FQGNSA. V shed 1 base and J shed 3 bases, with 7 bases lying between them. CDR3 nucleotides: TGTGCCAGCAGCTTAGGTCAGTTCAATCAGCCCCAGCATTTT. It translates to CASSLGQFNQPQHF.

The rearrangement joins TRBV7-3 to TRBJ1-1, with no clear D. Trimming took 5 bases from V and 0 from J, leaving 10 bases between them. Germline CDR1 and CDR2: SGHTA and FQGTGA. This CDR3 has 14 amino acids. CDR3 region: CASSPGGMNTEAFF. The CDR3 nucleotides read TGTGCCAGCAGCCCAGGAGGGATGAACACTGAAGCTTTCTTT.

This clone was observed a handful of times. The V and J genes are TRBV19 and TRBJ1-2; D is perhaps TRBD1 (6 bases). The CDR3 consists of 14 residues. Trimming shortened V by 3 bases and J by 7 bases, and 15 bases separated the two germline ends. The germline gives CDR1 LNHDA, CDR2 SQIVND (reference sequence). DNA for the CDR3: TGTGCCAGTAGTATCAACGCAGGGGATCTTGGCTACACCTTC. It translates to CASSINAGDLGYTF.

The chain uses TRBV11-2 and TRBJ2-1, with 7 bases matching TRBD1. CDR1 SGHAT and CDR2 FQNNGV come from the germline V gene. With V trimmed by 3 bases and J by 0 bases, 2 bases remained unmatched. This CDR3 is 15 amino acids long. In DNA, the CDR3 is TGTGCCAGCAGCTTGGGGACAGCCTCCTACAATGAGCAGTTCTTC. Encoded protein: CASSLGTASYNEQFF.